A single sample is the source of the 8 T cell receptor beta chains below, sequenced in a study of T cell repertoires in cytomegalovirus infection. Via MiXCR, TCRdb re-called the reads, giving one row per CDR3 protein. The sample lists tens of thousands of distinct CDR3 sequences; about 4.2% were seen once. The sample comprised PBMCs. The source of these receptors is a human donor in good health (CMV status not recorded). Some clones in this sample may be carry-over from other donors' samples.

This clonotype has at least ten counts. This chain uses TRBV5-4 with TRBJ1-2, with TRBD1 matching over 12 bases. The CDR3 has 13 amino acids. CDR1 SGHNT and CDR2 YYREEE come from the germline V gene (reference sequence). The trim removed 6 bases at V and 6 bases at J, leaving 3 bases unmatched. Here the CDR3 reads CASMGQGADGYTF. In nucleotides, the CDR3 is TGTGCCAGCATGGGACAGGGGGCCGATGGCTACACCTTC.

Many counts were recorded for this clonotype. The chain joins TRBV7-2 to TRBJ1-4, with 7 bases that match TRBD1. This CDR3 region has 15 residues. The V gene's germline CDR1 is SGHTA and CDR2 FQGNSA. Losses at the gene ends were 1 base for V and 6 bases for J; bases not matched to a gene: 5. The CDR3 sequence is CASSLVGTGDEKLFF. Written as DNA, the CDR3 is TGTGCCAGCAGCTTAGTAGGAACAGGGGATGAAAAACTGTTTTTT.

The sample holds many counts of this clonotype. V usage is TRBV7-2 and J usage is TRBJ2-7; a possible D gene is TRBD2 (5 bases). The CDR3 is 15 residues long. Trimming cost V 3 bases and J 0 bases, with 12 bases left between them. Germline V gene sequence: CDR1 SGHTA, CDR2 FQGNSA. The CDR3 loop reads CASSFAGASSYEQYF. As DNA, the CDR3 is TGTGCCAGCAGCTTCGCGGGCGCCAGCTCCTACGAGCAGTACTTC.

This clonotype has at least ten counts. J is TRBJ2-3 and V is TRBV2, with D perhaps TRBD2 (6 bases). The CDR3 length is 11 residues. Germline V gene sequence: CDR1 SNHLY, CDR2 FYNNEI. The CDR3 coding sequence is TGTGGGGGACTTTCCACAGATACGCAGTATTTT. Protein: CGGLSTDTQYF.

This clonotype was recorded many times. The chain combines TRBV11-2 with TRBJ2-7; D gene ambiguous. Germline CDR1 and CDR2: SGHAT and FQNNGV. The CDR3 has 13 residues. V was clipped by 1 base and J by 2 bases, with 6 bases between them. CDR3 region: CASSLAETYEQYF. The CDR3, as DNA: TGTGCCAGCAGCTTAGCGGAGACCTACGAGCAGTACTTC.

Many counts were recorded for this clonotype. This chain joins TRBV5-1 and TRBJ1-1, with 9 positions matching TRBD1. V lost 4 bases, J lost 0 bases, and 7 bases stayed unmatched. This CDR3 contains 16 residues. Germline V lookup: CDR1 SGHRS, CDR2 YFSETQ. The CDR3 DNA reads TGCGCCAGCAGCAGGACAGGGGTTTCAATGAACACTGAAGCTTTCTTT. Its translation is CASSRTGVSMNTEAFF. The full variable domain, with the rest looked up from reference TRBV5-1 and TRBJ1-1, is KAGVTQTPRYLIKTRGQQVTLSCSPISGHRSVSWYQQTPGQGLQFLFEYFSETQRNKGNFPGRFSGRQFSNSRSEMNVSTLELGDSALYLCASSRTGVSMNTEAFFGQGTRLTVV.

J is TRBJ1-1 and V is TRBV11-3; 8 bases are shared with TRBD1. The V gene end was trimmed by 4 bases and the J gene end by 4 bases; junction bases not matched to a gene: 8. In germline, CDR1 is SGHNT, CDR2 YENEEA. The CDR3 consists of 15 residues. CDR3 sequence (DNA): TGTGCCAGCAGCTCTACTGGGACAGGAGCCACTGAAGCTTTCTTT. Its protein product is CASSSTGTGATEAFF.

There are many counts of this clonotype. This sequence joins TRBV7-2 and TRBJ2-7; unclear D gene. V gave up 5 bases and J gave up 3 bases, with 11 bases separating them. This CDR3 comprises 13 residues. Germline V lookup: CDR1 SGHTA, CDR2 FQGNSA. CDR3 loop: CASSPSGSYEQYF. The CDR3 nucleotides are TGTGCCAGCAGCCCCTCAGGTAGCTACGAGCAGTACTTC.